Listed below are T cell receptor beta chains from one sample, sequenced in a study of Graves' ophthalmopathy and Graves' hyperthyroidism. TCRdb itself ran the multiplex PCR reads through MiXCR, one entry per CDR3 protein. The sample consists of hundreds of thousands of distinct CDR3 sequences, roughly 40% of them appearing once. Sequenced sample: peripheral blood. These receptors originate from an adult man with Graves' ophthalmopathy. The CDR3 runs from the conserved cysteine through the conserved F or W. The D gene is left open where the match is weak. A row's size may be missing; if present it is once, few, many or a size class.

-	TRBJ2-2	many	TRBV7-9	CASSLATGTGELFF	TGTGCCAGCAGCTTAGCCACAGGGACCGGGGAGCTGTTTTTT
-	TRBJ2-2	-	TRBV19	CASSTSSSSGELFF	TGTGCCAGTAGTACTAGTTCGTCATCCGGGGAGCTGTTTTTT
TRBD1	TRBJ1-1	few	TRBV2	CASSSGTGDTEAFF	TGTGCCAGCAGTTCTGGGACAGGGGACACTGAAGCTTTCTTT
-	TRBJ1-6	-	TRBV28	CASSPRELDQARF	TGTGCCAGCTCACCACGGGAATTGGACCAAGCCCGCTTT
-	TRBJ1-2	few	TRBV10-2	CASSRDGMNYGYTF	TGTGCCAGCAGCCGGGACGGGATGAACTATGGCTACACCTTC
-	TRBJ1-5	-	TRBV7-4	CASSLVGVPSNQPQHF	TGTGCCAGCAGCTTAGTGGGGGTGCCTAGCAATCAGCCCCAGCATTTT
TRBD2	TRBJ2-1	once	TRBV25-1	CAGSGAGGVNEQFF	TGTGCCGGCAGCGGAGCGGGGGGCGTGAATGAGCAGTTCTTC
-	TRBJ1-2	few	TRBV7-9	CASSLTPGRRSYTF	TGTGCCAGCAGTTTAACACCGGGCCGGCGGAGCTACACCTTC
TRBD1	TRBJ2-7	few	TRBV7-2	CASSFTPGQDSYEQYF	TGTGCCAGCAGCTTTACTCCGGGACAGGACTCCTACGAGCAGTACTTC
TRBD1	TRBJ1-2	many	TRBV20-1	CSARADRASYGYTF	TGCAGTGCTAGGGCGGACAGGGCTTCTTATGGCTACACCTTC
TRBD1	TRBJ1-5	few	TRBV4-2	CASSQEDRVNQPQHF	TGTGCCAGCAGCCAAGAGGACAGGGTAAATCAGCCCCAGCATTTT
-	TRBJ1-1	many	TRBV2	CASSGTEWIHTEAFF	TGTGCCAGCAGTGGGACCGAGTGGATACACACTGAAGCTTTCTTT
-	TRBJ2-7	many	TRBV24-1	CATSEQEDGEQYF	TGTGCCACCAGTGAGCAAGAAGATGGCGAGCAGTACTTC
TRBD1	TRBJ1-2	many	TRBV15	CATSRGMGQGAQFYGYTF	TGTGCCACCAGCAGAGGGATGGGACAGGGGGCCCAATTCTATGGCTACACCTTC
-	TRBJ2-5	many	TRBV7-6	CASSLLGSETQYF	TGTGCCAGCAGCTTATTGGGGTCAGAGACCCAGTACTTC
TRBD1	TRBJ2-7	-	TRBV7-8	CASSLHRGRNEQYF	TGTGCCAGCAGCCTCCACAGGGGTCGAAACGAGCAGTACTTC
-	TRBJ1-1	few	TRBV29-1	CSSGRASTEAFF	TGCAGCTCCGGACGGGCAAGCACTGAAGCTTTCTTT
-	TRBJ2-5	few	TRBV19	CASSNVGGTPQETQYF	TGTGCCAGTAGTAACGTCGGTGGGACACCTCAAGAGACCCAGTACTTC
TRBD1	TRBJ2-7	few	TRBV5-4	CASSPGQEYEQYF	TGTGCCAGCAGCCCGGGACAGGAATACGAGCAGTACTTC
TRBD1	TRBJ1-5	few	TRBV10-3	CASRSGTGDGNQPQHF	TGTGCCTCCCGGTCCGGGACAGGGGACGGGAATCAGCCCCAGCATTTT
-	TRBJ1-3	-	TRBV9	CASSGQGISGNTIYF	TGTGCCAGCAGCGGTCAGGGGATCTCTGGAAACACCATATATTTT
-	TRBJ2-7	once	TRBV29-1	CNVGGYEQYF	TGCAATGTCGGGGGCTACGAGCAGTACTTC
-	TRBJ1-1	-	TRBV7-2	CASSQARGSEAFF	TGTGCCAGCAGCCAAGCCCGGGGCTCAGAGGCTTTCTTT